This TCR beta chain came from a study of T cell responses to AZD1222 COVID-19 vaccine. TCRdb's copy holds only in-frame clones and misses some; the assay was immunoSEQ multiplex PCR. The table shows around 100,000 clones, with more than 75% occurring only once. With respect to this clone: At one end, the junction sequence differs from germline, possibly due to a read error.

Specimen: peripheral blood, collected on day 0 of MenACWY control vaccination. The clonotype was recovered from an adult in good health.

The CDR3, as DNA: TGTGCCAGCAGCTCCTCCAACGAGCAGTACTTC. Its translation is CASSSSNEQYF. The rearrangement links TRBV7-2 to TRBJ2-7; D is ambiguous. The CDR3 has 11 residues. Per germline, CDR1 SGHTA and CDR2 FQGNSA.